This T cell receptor beta chain was recorded in a study of blood T cells in healthy people across ages. The V gene's germline CDR1 is SGHDN and CDR2 FVKESK. The CDR3 has 13 residues. Trimming cost V 3 bases and J 8 bases, with 11 bases left between them. In its sample, this clonotype was seen a few times. A second roughly 7 to 11 cycle PCR used barcoded and J-beta primers. TCRdb re-derived calls from the 5' RACE reads in MiXCR, one entry per CDR3 protein. The sample consists of about 640,000 distinct CDR3 sequences, around 54% of them appearing once. The receptor comes from a man aged 55 to 70 in good health. The sample consisted of blood. This chain links TRBV14 with TRBJ2-1, with D perhaps TRBD1 (5 bases). This CDR3 is CASSHRVLDEQFF. In DNA form, the CDR3 reads TGTGCCAGCAGCCACAGGGTTTTAGATGAGCAGTTCTTC.